The 23 T cell receptor beta chains below were found in one sample sequenced in a study of CD8+ T cells in alopecia areata. cDNA prepared by RNA extraction and subsequent reverse transcription served as the template for sequencing. Profiling relied on immunoSEQ multiplex PCR, and the TCRdb table lists in-frame clones only, not all of them. The sample has about 200,000 clones, 64% seen once; the top ten hold around 4.3%. Treatment in this sample: oral pan-JAK inhibitor, 5-10 mg twice daily. The sequences come from CD4+ T cells sorted from blood, collected at week 4, from a patient treated with tofacitinib. The origin of the receptors is a human donor with alopecia areata.

The V gene is TRBV30, the J gene TRBJ2-7; D is undetermined. Germline V gene lookup returns CDR1 GTSNPN and CDR2 SVGIG (reference sequence). Trimming left V 1 base short and J 4 bases short, with 5 bases between. This CDR3 is built from 11 residues. DNA of the CDR3: TGTGCCTGGAGTGCAATTTACGAGCAGTACTTC. Protein product: CAWSAIYEQYF.

The chain couples TRBV7-9 to TRBJ1-4; possibly TRBD1 for D (5 bases). Trimming took 5 bases from V and 13 from J, leaving 20 bases between them. This CDR3 is built from 14 residues. From germline, CDR1 is SEHNR and CDR2 FQNEAQ (reference sequence). CDR3 DNA: TGTGCCAGCAGCCAAGAGAAGGGAATGGGGGGACTGTTTTTT. This codes for CASSQEKGMGGLFF.

The J gene is TRBJ2-1, the V gene TRBV28; unclear D gene. V lost 7 bases and J 6 bases, leaving 10 bases between the germline ends. Germline loops: CDR1 MDHEN, CDR2 SYDVKM. CDR3 length: 12 amino acids. CDR3 region: CASTLDSNEQFF. CDR3 coding DNA: TGTGCCAGCACCCTAGATTCCAATGAGCAGTTCTTC.

The chain uses TRBV30 and TRBJ1-2, with D hard to call. Germline CDR1 reads GTSNPN; CDR2 reads SVGIG (reference sequence). The CDR3 extends over 13 amino acids. V was shortened by 0 bases and J by 2 bases, with 7 bases between the two germline ends. The CDR3 sequence: CAWSVNMNYGYTF. As DNA, the CDR3 is TGTGCCTGGAGTGTAAACATGAACTATGGCTACACCTTC.

This chain connects TRBV4-1 to TRBJ1-2, with 9 nucleotides matching TRBD1. The CDR3 contains 15 residues. Germline CDR1 and CDR2: MGHRA and YSYEKL. Trimming cost V 2 bases and J 4 bases; bases outside gene matches: 5. The CDR3, as DNA: TGCGCCAGCAGCCAATTATCGGGACAGGGCTATGGCTACACCTTC. Its translation: CASSQLSGQGYGYTF.

CDR3 loop: CSGSGTPRKPDTQYF. For the CDR3, the DNA is TGCAGCGGATCCGGGACACCACGGAAGCCAGATACGCAGTATTTT. The gene calls are TRBV29-1 and TRBJ2-3, with D perhaps matching TRBD1 (6 bases). The CDR3 has 15 amino acids. Between the trimmed V and J ends, which lost 7 bases and 4 bases, there was a span of 21 bases. The germline V gene has CDR1 SQVTM and CDR2 ANQGSEA.

The CDR3 DNA is TGCAGCGTTGAGGAGTTGGCTGGATCTGGCTACACCTTC. This sequence encodes CSVEELAGSGYTF. The rearrangement links TRBV29-1 to TRBJ1-2; the D is unclear. V was trimmed by 3 bases and J by 7 bases, leaving 15 bases between them. The germline CDR1 and CDR2 sequences are SQVTM and ANQGSEA. This CDR3 is built from 13 residues.

The V gene is TRBV19, the J gene TRBJ2-1; D not resolved. The CDR3 consists of 13 residues. Germline-derived CDR1 and CDR2 are LNHDA and SQIVND (reference sequence). Between the trimmed V and J ends, which lost 7 bases and 6 bases, there was a span of 13 bases. Written as DNA, the CDR3 is TGTGCCAGTACCACCCGGCAGAGCAATGAGCAGTTCTTC. It translates to CASTTRQSNEQFF.

The V and J genes are TRBV6-5 and TRBJ1-5; TRBD1 is a possible D gene (6 bases). The germline V gene encodes CDR1 MNHEY and CDR2 SVGAGI. The ends were cut back, 6 bases at V and 4 bases at J, with 16 bases in the middle. The CDR3 contains 15 residues. CDR3 DNA: TGTGCCAGCAGCCTGACAGGATCTACGAATCAGCCCCAGCATTTT. This codes for CASSLTGSTNQPQHF.

The V call is TRBV10-2, the J call TRBJ2-5; 7 bases fit TRBD2. With 5 bases clipped from V and 3 bases from J, the junction kept 3 bases outside the gene matches. The germline CDR1 and CDR2 sequences are WSHSY and SAAADI. CDR3 length: 13 amino acids. For the CDR3, the DNA is TGCGCCAGCAGTACAGCGGGGAAAGAGACCCAGTACTTC. It yields the protein CASSTAGKETQYF.

This clone was counted once. The V call is TRBV2, the J call TRBJ2-7; tentative D call: TRBD1 (5 bases). The CDR3 runs to 14 residues. Germline CDR1 SNHLY, CDR2 FYNNEI. The V and J ends lost 5 bases and 2 bases respectively, with 13 bases between them. CDR3 residues: CASSLRVGAYEQYF. CDR3 in DNA: TGTGCCAGCAGTCTCAGGGTCGGCGCCTACGAGCAGTACTTC.

The CDR3 loop reads CASSNRGVGEKLFF. CDR3 bases: TGTGCCAGCAGCAACAGGGGTGTGGGTGAAAAACTGTTTTTT. The V and J genes are TRBV2 and TRBJ1-4; 7 bases agree with TRBD1. The CDR3 loop spans 14 amino acids. V lost 6 bases to trimming and J lost 7 bases; unmatched junction nucleotides: 8. Looked up from germline, CDR1 is SNHLY and CDR2 is FYNNEI.

The rearrangement links TRBV5-8 to TRBJ2-4; 7 bases fit TRBD1. CDR3 length equals 16 residues. J lost 7 bases, V lost 8 bases, and 18 bases had no gene match. Germline V gene sequence: CDR1 SGHTS, CDR2 YDEGEE. Here the CDR3 reads CASMVRDSQTGNIQYF. CDR3 sequence (DNA): TGTGCCAGTATGGTCCGGGACAGCCAAACAGGGAACATTCAGTACTTC. The entire variable domain, with the rest obtained from reference TRBV5-8 and TRBJ2-4, is as follows: EAGVTQSPTHLIKTRGQQATLRCSPISGHTSVYWYQQALGLGLQFLLWYDEGEERNRGNFPPRFSGRQFPNYSSELNVNALELEDSALYLCASMVRDSQTGNIQYFGAGTRLSVL.

Here the CDR3 reads CASSEVVWQGRVETQYF. Written as DNA, the CDR3 is TGTGCCAGCAGTGAAGTCGTATGGCAGGGGAGGGTAGAGACCCAGTACTTC. The chain employs TRBV6-1 and TRBJ2-5, with a tentative D call TRBD2 (7 bases). Trimming pared 1 base from V and 4 bases from J, leaving 19 bases between. The germline gives CDR1 MNHNS, CDR2 SASEGT. This CDR3 spans 17 amino acids.

The chain couples TRBV30 to TRBJ2-5; weak D call: TRBD1 (5 bases). Trimming removed 4 bases from V and 11 bases from J, with 17 bases in between. CDR3 length: 12 residues. Germline assignment: CDR1 GTSNPN and CDR2 SVGIG (reference sequence). The CDR3 sequence is CAWNPTWGQQYF. The CDR3 nucleotides read TGTGCCTGGAACCCTACTTGGGGCCAGCAGTACTTC.

The chain employs TRBV15 and TRBJ2-1; D tentatively reads TRBD1 or TRBD2 (5 bases each). The CDR3 contains 14 residues. Trimming removed 6 bases from V and 2 bases from J, with 11 bases in between. CDR1 and CDR2 from the germline V gene are LNHNV and YYDKDF (reference sequence). In DNA form, the CDR3 reads TGTGCCACCAGAGCGGCAGGGCCCTACAATGAGCAGTTCTTC. Encoded protein: CATRAAGPYNEQFF.

The table lists this clone with a count of one. The J gene is TRBJ1-2, the V gene TRBV4-3; possible D gene TRBD1, 6 bases. Germline V gene lookup returns CDR1 LGHNA and CDR2 YSLEER. This CDR3 spans 15 amino acids. Trimming removed 3 bases at V and 5 bases at J, with 16 bases between. The CDR3 sequence is CASSHGRGGEYGYTF. The CDR3 region has the DNA TGCGCCAGCAGCCACGGCAGGGGAGGAGAGTATGGCTACACCTTC.

The CDR3 sequence: CASSLSSGLGAYEQYF. The CDR3 DNA reads TGTGCCAGCAGTTTATCGTCTGGTCTCGGGGCCTACGAGCAGTACTTC. This chain uses TRBV27 with TRBJ2-7; perhaps TRBD2 as D (5 bases). The CDR3 sequence is 16 residues long. Germline lookup yields CDR1 MNHEY and CDR2 SMNVEV (reference sequence). Trimming left V 0 bases short and J 2 bases short, with 14 bases between.

V is TRBV5-1 and J is TRBJ1-1; 7 bases are shared with TRBD1. Germline V gene data show CDR1 as SGHRS and CDR2 as YFSETQ. This CDR3 is 13 amino acids long. Trimming removed 3 bases from V and 4 bases from J; junction bases left unmatched: 3. CDR3 sequence: CASSSTGFTEAFF. DNA for the CDR3: TGCGCCAGCAGCTCGACAGGGTTCACTGAAGCTTTCTTT. Drawing the rest from reference TRBV5-1 and TRBJ1-1, the complete variable domain is KAGVTQTPRYLIKTRGQQVTLSCSPISGHRSVSWYQQTPGQGLQFLFEYFSETQRNKGNFPGRFSGRQFSNSRSEMNVSTLELGDSALYLCASSSTGFTEAFFGQGTRLTVV.

This clone has only one observation. The genes are TRBV4-1 and TRBJ2-5, with D possibly TRBD2 on 5 matching bases. CDR3 length: 16 residues. V lost 0 bases and J lost 1, with 12 bases in between. In germline, CDR1 is MGHRA, CDR2 YSYEKL. The CDR3 here is CASSQDHGGGQETQYF. For the CDR3, the DNA is TGCGCCAGCAGCCAAGACCATGGCGGAGGCCAAGAGACCCAGTACTTC.

The rearrangement joins TRBV7-2 to TRBJ2-3; 8 positions agree with TRBD2. From germline, CDR1 is SGHTA and CDR2 FQGNSA. CDR3 size: 15 residues. With 6 bases clipped from V and 6 bases from J, the junction kept 11 bases outside the gene matches. For the CDR3, the DNA is TGTGCCAGCAGGTACCGGGGGGGCCAGAAGGATACGCAGTATTTT. It is translated as CASRYRGGQKDTQYF.

V usage is TRBV15 and J usage is TRBJ1-4; the D gene is possibly TRBD1 (5 bases). CDR1 and CDR2 from the germline V gene are LNHNV and YYDKDF (reference sequence). V was shortened by 1 base and J by 0 bases, with 6 bases between the two germline ends. This CDR3 has 15 residues. CDR3 nucleotides: TGTGCCACCAGCAGAGGAGGGGCAACTAATGAAAAACTGTTTTTT. Translated: CATSRGGATNEKLFF.

The V gene is TRBV15, the J gene TRBJ2-3, with D uncertain. Between the trimmed V and J ends, which lost 1 base and 2 bases, there was a span of 10 bases. The CDR3 has 15 residues. Germline CDR1 reads LNHNV; CDR2 reads YYDKDF (reference sequence). CDR3 sequence reads: CATSRGRLVTDTQYF. The CDR3 DNA is TGTGCCACCAGCAGAGGCCGGCTAGTCACAGATACGCAGTATTTT.